One sample yielded the 5 T cell receptor beta chains listed below, sequenced in a study of blood T cell repertoires in COVID-19. Measured with immunoSEQ multiplex PCR; TCRdb has only the in-frame clones, and not every one. The sample holds about 200,000 clones, over 60% seen once. Sequenced material: peripheral blood. These receptors were taken from a woman in her 70s with acute or convalescent COVID-19.

The chain uses TRBV5-5 and TRBJ2-1; D is possibly TRBD2 (6 bases). Deletions cut 2 bases from V and 9 bases from J, with 9 bases between. The germline V gene has CDR1 SGHKS and CDR2 YYEKEE (reference sequence). This CDR3 region has 12 residues. CDR3: CASSFPGLEQFF. The CDR3 coding sequence is TGTGCCAGCAGCTTTCCGGGACTTGAGCAGTTCTTC.

The CDR3 DNA follows: TGTGCCAGCAGTGGGGTTGGGGGGTTGAACATTCAGTACTTC. Its protein is CASSGVGGLNIQYF. The rearrangement uses TRBV2 and TRBJ2-4; a weak D match, TRBD2 (6 bases). Germline V gives CDR1 SNHLY, CDR2 FYNNEI. V lost 4 bases and J lost 7, with 14 bases in between. The CDR3 runs 14 residues.

This chain connects TRBV11-3 to TRBJ1-5; D gene uncertain. Trimming pared 5 bases from V and 2 bases from J, leaving 13 bases between. The germline CDR1 and CDR2 sequences are SGHNT and YENEEA. The CDR3 is 15 amino acids. DNA of the CDR3: TGTGCCAGCAGCCCCGACCGACGGGGCAATCAGCCCCAGCATTTT. This gives the protein CASSPDRRGNQPQHF.

The chain is built from TRBV27 and TRBJ1-2; 7 nucleotides match TRBD1. Germline lookup yields CDR1 MNHEY and CDR2 SMNVEV (reference sequence). CDR3 size: 15 residues. V dropped 6 bases and J dropped 4; count of bases not matched to a gene: 11. The CDR3 loop is CASRIDREGGYGYTF. For the CDR3, the DNA is TGTGCCAGCAGGATAGACAGGGAAGGGGGCTATGGCTACACCTTC.

This chain links TRBV18 with TRBJ1-1; 10 bases match TRBD1. The CDR3 contains 15 residues. The V and J ends lost 2 bases and 5 bases, in that order; junction bases with no gene match: 5. From germline, CDR1 is KGHSH and CDR2 LQKENI. The CDR3 is CASSPDRGRWTEAFF. The CDR3 DNA is TGTGCCAGCTCACCAGACAGGGGGCGATGGACTGAAGCTTTCTTT.